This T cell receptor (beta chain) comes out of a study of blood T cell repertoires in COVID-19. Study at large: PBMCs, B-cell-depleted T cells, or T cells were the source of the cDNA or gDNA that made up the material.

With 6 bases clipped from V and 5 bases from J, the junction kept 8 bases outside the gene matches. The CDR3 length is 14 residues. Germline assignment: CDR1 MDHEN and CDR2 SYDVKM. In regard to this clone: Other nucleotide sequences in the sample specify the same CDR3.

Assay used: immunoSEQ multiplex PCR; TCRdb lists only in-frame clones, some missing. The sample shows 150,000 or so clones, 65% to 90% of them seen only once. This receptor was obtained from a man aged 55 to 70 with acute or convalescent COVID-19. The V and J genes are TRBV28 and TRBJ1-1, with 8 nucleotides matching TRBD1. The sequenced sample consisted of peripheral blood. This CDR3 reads CASSFPTGGTEAFF. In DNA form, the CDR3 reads TGTGCCAGCAGCTTCCCCACAGGGGGTACTGAAGCTTTCTTT.